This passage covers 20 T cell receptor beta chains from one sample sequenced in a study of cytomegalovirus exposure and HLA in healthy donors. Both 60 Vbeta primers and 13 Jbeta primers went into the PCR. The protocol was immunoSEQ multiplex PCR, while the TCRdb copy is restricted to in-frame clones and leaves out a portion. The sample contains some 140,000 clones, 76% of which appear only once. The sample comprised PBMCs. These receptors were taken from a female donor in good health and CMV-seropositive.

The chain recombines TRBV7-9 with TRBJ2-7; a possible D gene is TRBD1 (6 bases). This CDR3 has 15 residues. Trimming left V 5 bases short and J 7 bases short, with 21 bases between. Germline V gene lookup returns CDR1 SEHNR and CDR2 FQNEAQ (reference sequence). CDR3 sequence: CASSASSRGFGEQYF. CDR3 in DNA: TGTGCCAGCAGCGCCAGTTCTAGGGGGTTCGGGGAGCAGTACTTC.

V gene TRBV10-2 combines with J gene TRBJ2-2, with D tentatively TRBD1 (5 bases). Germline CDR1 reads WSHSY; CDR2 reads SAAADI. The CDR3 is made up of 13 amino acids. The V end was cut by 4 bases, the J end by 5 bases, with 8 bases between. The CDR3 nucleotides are TGCGCCAGCAGTGGTCAGGGTACCGGGGAGCTGTTTTTT. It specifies CASSGQGTGELFF.

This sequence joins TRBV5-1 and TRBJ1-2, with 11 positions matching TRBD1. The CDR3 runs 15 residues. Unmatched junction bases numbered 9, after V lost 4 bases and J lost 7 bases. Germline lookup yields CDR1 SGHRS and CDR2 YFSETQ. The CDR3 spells CASSPRTGGSGGYTF. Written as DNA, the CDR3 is TGCGCCAGCAGCCCAAGGACAGGGGGCTCGGGTGGCTACACCTTC.

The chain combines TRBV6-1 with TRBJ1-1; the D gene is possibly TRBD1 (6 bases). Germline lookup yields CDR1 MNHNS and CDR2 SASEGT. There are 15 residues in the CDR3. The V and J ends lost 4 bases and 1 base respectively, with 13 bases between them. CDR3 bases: TGTGCCAGCAGTGTCGAGGACAGCGCGAACACTGAAGCTTTCTTT. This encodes CASSVEDSANTEAFF.

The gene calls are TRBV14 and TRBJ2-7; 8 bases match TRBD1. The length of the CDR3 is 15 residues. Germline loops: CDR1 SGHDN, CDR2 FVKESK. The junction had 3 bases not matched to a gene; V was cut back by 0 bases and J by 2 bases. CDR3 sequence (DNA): TGTGCCAGCAGCCAAGAGACAGGGGCCACCTACGAGCAGTACTTC. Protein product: CASSQETGATYEQYF.

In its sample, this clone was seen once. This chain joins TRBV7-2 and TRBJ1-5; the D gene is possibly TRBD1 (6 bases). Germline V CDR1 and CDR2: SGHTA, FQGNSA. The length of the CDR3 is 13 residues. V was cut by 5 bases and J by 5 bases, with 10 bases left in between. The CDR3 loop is CASSLNRDQPQHF. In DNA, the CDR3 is TGTGCCAGCAGCCTAAACAGGGATCAGCCCCAGCATTTT.

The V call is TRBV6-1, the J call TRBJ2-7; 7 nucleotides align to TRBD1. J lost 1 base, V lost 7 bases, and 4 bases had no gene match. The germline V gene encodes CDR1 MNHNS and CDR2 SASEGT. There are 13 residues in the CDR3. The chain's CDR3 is CASIRQGSYEQYF. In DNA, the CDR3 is TGTGCCAGCATTCGACAGGGATCCTACGAGCAGTACTTC.

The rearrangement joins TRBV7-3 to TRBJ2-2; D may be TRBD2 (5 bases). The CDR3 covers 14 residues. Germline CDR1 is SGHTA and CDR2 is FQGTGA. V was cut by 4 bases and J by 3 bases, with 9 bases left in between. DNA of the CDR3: TGTGCCAGCAGCTCGGACTCCTACACCGGGGAGCTGTTTTTT. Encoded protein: CASSSDSYTGELFF.

The CDR3 here is CASSTSGSANTGELFF. The DNA of the CDR3 is TGCGCCAGCAGCACTAGCGGGTCCGCGAACACCGGGGAGCTGTTTTTT. The V gene is TRBV5-1, the J gene TRBJ2-2, with 9 bases aligning to TRBD2. Germline assignment: CDR1 SGHRS and CDR2 YFSETQ. V shed 4 bases, J shed 0 bases, and the junction held 4 bases outside the gene matches. The CDR3 sequence is 16 residues long.

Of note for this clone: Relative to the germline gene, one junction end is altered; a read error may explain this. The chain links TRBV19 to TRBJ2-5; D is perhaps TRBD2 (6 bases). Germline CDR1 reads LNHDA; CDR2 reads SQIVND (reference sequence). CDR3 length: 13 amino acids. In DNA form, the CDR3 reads TGTGCCAGTAAGGAGGAATGGGGGGAGATCCAGTACTTC. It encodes CASKEEWGEIQYF.

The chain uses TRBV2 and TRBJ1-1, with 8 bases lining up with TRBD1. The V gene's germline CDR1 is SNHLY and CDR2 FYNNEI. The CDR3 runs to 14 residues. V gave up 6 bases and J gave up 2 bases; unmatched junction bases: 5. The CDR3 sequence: CASRRGQANTEAFF. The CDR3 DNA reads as TGTGCCAGCAGGAGGGGACAGGCCAACACTGAAGCTTTCTTT.

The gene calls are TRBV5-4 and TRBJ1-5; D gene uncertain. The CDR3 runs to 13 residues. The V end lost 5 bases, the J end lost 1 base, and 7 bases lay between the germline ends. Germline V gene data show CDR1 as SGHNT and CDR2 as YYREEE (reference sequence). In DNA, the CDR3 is TGTGCCAGCAGTACCGGGAGCAATCAGCCCCAGCATTTT. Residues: CASSTGSNQPQHF.

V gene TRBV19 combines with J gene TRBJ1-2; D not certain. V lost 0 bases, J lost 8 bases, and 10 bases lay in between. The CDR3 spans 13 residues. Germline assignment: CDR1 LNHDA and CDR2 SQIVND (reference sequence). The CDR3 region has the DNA TGTGCCAGTAGTATAGATCCGTCAGCGGGCTACACCTTC. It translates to CASSIDPSAGYTF.

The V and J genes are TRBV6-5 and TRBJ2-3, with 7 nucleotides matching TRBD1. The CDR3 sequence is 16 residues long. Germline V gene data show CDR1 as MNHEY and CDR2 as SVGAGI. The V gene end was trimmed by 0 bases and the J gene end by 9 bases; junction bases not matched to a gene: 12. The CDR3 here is CASSYSTGTALSTQYF. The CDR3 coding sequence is TGTGCCAGCAGTTACTCGACCGGGACAGCCTTATCAACGCAGTATTTT.

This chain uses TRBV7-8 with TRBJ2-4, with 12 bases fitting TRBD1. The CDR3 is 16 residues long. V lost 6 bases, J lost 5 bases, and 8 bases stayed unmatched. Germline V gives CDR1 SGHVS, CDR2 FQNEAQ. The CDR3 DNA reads TGTGCCAGCAGTTCCCGGGACAGGGGGCTGCAAAACATTCAGTACTTC. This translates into CASSSRDRGLQNIQYF.

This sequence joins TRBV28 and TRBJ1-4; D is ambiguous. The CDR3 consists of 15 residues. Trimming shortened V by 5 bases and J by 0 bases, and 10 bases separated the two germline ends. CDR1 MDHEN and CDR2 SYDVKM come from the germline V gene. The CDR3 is CASSLDLTTNEKLFF. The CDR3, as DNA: TGTGCCAGCAGTCTAGACCTGACAACTAATGAAAAACTGTTTTTT.

The CDR3 DNA follows: TGTGCCATCCGGAGTCAGGGACTAGCGGGGAGGGATGAGCAGTTCTTC. Protein product: CAIRSQGLAGRDEQFF. The chain is built from TRBV10-3 and TRBJ2-1, with TRBD2 matching 13 bases. Germline CDR1 is ENHRY and CDR2 is SYGVKD. The V and J ends lost 8 bases and 8 bases, in that order; junction bases with no gene match: 12. The CDR3 has 16 residues.

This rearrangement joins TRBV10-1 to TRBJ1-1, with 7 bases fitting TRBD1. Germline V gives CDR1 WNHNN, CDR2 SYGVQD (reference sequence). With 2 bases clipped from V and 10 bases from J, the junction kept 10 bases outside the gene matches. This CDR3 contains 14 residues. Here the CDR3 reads CASSETLGQRLAFF. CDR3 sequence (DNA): TGCGCCAGCAGTGAGACCTTGGGACAGCGATTAGCTTTCTTT.

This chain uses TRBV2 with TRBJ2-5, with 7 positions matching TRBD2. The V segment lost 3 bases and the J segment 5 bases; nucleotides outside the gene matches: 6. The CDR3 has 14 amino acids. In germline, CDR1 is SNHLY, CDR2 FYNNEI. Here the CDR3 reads CASSDRLAGETQYF. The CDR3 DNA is TGTGCCAGCAGTGACAGACTAGCTGGGGAGACCCAGTACTTC. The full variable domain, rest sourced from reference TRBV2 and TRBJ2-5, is EPEVTQTPSHQVTQMGQEVILRCVPISNHLYFYWYRQILGQKVEFLVSFYNNEISEKSEIFDDQFSVERPDGSNFTLKIRSTKLEDSAMYFCASSDRLAGETQYFGPGTRLLVL.

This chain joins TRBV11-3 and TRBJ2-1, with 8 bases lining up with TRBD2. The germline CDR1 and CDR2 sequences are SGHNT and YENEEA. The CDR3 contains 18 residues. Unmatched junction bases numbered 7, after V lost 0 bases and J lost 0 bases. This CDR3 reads CASSLDHERGLSYNEQFF. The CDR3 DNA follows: TGTGCCAGCAGCTTAGATCATGAGCGGGGGCTCTCCTACAATGAGCAGTTCTTC.